This T cell receptor beta chain stems from a study of OX40 agonist ivuxolimab in advanced cancers. TCRdb keeps only in-frame clones here, not all; method: immunoSEQ multiplex PCR. This table has roughly 70,000 clones, approximately 83% appearing once. The germline V gene encodes CDR1 SGHTA and CDR2 FQGNSA. This CDR3 has 16 amino acids. The ends lost 5 bases at V and 4 bases at J; junction bases unmatched: 7. The input for sequencing was CD4+ or CD8+ T cells sorted from blood, taken in a trial of the OX40 agonist ivuxolimab. The sequence was obtained from an adult with an advanced solid tumor such as melanoma, head and neck, liver or kidney cancer. The chain employs TRBV7-2 and TRBJ2-2; 10 bases align to TRBD2. CDR3 sequence: CASSLSSGGGTGELFF. The CDR3 nucleotides are TGTGCCAGCAGCCTCTCTAGCGGGGGTGGCACCGGGGAGCTGTTTTTT. The full variable domain, rest sourced from reference TRBV7-2 and TRBJ2-2, is GAGVSQSPSNKVTEKGKDVELRCDPISGHTALYWYRQSLGQGLEFLIYFQGNSAPDKSGLPSDRFSAERTGGSVSTLTIQRTQQEDSAVYLCASSLSSGGGTGELFFGEGSRLTVL.